This T cell receptor beta chain came from a study of technical replicates of blood from several donors. Clones were sequenced by immunoSEQ multiplex PCR, and TCRdb holds only the in-frame ones, with some missing. The data show 80,000 or so clones, with 98% seen just once and 0.12% to 0.15% held by the top ten. The sequencing sample was made of T cells isolated from PBMCs. The clonotype was recovered from a human donor in good health.

The CDR3 here is CASSSGQAGGYNEQFF. The DNA for the CDR3 is TGTGCCAGCAGTTCAGGACAGGCCGGCGGTTACAATGAGCAGTTCTTC. The gene calls are TRBV6-5 and TRBJ2-1; 7 nucleotides match TRBD1. This CDR3 comprises 16 residues. V gave up 4 bases and J gave up 4 bases; unmatched junction bases: 10. Germline-derived CDR1 and CDR2 are MNHEY and SVGAGI.